Each of the 20 T cell receptor beta chains below was sequenced from the same sample in a study of T cells in Graves' hyperthyroidism and ophthalmopathy. It was RNA transcripts that yielded the amplified TCR beta CDR3 regions. Primed by the HTBI set, a first-round RT-PCR was run on the TCR CDR3. TCRdb analysed the multiplex PCR reads with MiXCR anew, one entry per CDR3 protein. The data hold under 450,000 distinct CDR3 sequences, with 17% observed a single time. Sequencing input: blood. The receptors come from a woman in her twenties or thirties with Graves' hyperthyroidism that later progressed to Graves' ophthalmopathy.

This clonotype appeared a few times. This chain uses TRBV7-2 with TRBJ2-1; unclear D gene. Germline V gene sequence: CDR1 SGHTA, CDR2 FQGNSA. V lost 2 bases, J lost 4 bases, and 9 bases lay in between. The CDR3 covers 14 residues. The CDR3 nucleotides are TGTGCCAGCAGCTTACAGCCGCAATACAATGAGCAGTTCTTC. It is translated as CASSLQPQYNEQFF.

This clonotype was detected many times. The chain couples TRBV11-1 to TRBJ2-2, with 9 bases aligning to TRBD1. Germline CDR1 SGHAT, CDR2 FQDESV (reference sequence). Losses at the gene ends were 5 bases for V and 2 bases for J; bases not matched to a gene: 3. The CDR3 sequence is 15 residues long. CDR3: CASSPGQGNTGELFF. CDR3 in DNA: TGTGCCAGCAGCCCGGGACAGGGAAACACCGGGGAGCTGTTTTTT.

V is TRBV6-1 and J is TRBJ2-3; D gene uncertain. With 3 bases removed from V and 5 bases from J, the gap between germline ends came to 9 bases. Per the germline V gene, CDR1 is MNHNS and CDR2 is SASEGT. This CDR3 has 13 amino acids. The CDR3 sequence is CASSDGLGDTQYF. DNA of the CDR3: TGTGCCAGCAGTGATGGATTAGGAGATACGCAGTATTTT.

The V call is TRBV5-5, the J call TRBJ2-7; 9 bases agree with TRBD2. Germline CDR1 reads SGHKS; CDR2 reads YYEKEE (reference sequence). The ends lost 4 bases at V and 3 bases at J; junction bases unmatched: 5. The CDR3 loop spans 14 amino acids. The CDR3 nucleotides are TGTGCCAGCAGCGGGGGGCGGGGGGGCTACGAGCAGTACTTC. This encodes CASSGGRGGYEQYF.

DNA for the CDR3: TGTGCCAGCAGTGAAGACTGGGTTTCCCAAGAGACCCAGTACTTC. Translating it yields CASSEDWVSQETQYF. This chain uses TRBV2 with TRBJ2-5; unclear D gene. The V end lost 1 base, the J end lost 1 base, and 10 bases lay between the germline ends. From germline, CDR1 is SNHLY and CDR2 FYNNEI. The CDR3 totals 15 residues.

This clonotype came up many times. The V gene is TRBV20-1, the J gene TRBJ1-4; 7 bases fit TRBD1. CDR1 and CDR2 from the germline V gene are DFQATT and SNEGSKA (reference sequence). CDR3 length: 13 residues. V dropped 6 bases and J dropped 9; count of bases not matched to a gene: 10. The CDR3 DNA reads as TGCAGTGCCAACACCCCGGGACAGAAAAAACTGTTTTTT. It yields the protein CSANTPGQKKLFF.

The sample holds many counts of this clonotype. The CDR3: CASSLGTVGNQPQHF. Here the CDR3 DNA reads TGTGCCAGCAGTTTAGGGACAGTCGGCAATCAGCCCCAGCATTTT. The chain employs TRBV12-3 or TRBV12-4 and TRBJ1-5; tentatively, D is TRBD1 (6 bases). V was shortened by 1 base and J by 2 bases, with 9 bases between the two germline ends. The CDR3 has 15 residues.

This clonotype showed up many times. The chain has TRBV6-5 and TRBJ2-7, with D perhaps TRBD1 (5 bases). The germline V and J ends were trimmed by 0 bases and 2 bases, with 8 bases remaining between them. CDR1 and CDR2 (germline): MNHEY, SVGAGI. The CDR3 runs 14 residues. In DNA form, the CDR3 reads TGTGCCAGCAGTTACTCGACAGCCCCCTACGAGCAGTACTTC. It specifies CASSYSTAPYEQYF.

V usage is TRBV5-1 and J usage is TRBJ1-2, with D hard to call. The V and J ends lost 0 bases and 7 bases respectively, with 13 bases between them. Germline loops: CDR1 SGHRS, CDR2 YFSETQ. The CDR3 contains 14 residues. The DNA for the CDR3 is TGCGCCAGCAGCTTGGGATCCAGGACTTCTGGCTACACCTTC. Amino acids: CASSLGSRTSGYTF.

This clonotype was recorded a few times. The junction shows a germline mismatch at one end, possibly a read error. The chain links TRBV9 to TRBJ2-7, with D perhaps assigned TRBD1 or TRBD2 (5 bases each). The CDR3 has 15 residues. CDR1 and CDR2 (germline): SGDLS, YYNGEE. CDR3 sequence reads: CASSVYGTPSDEQYF. CDR3 coding DNA: TGTGCCAGCAGCGTGTACGGGACCCCCTCCGACGAGCAGTACTTC.

The rearrangement uses TRBV19 and TRBJ2-7, with TRBD1 identical over 9 bases. Germline assignment: CDR1 LNHDA and CDR2 SQIVND (reference sequence). V lost 4 bases to trimming and J lost 2 bases; unmatched junction nucleotides: 9. This CDR3 contains 16 residues. CDR3 DNA: TGTGCCAGTAGTAGTTTACCGGGACAGGGAACCTACGAGCAGTACTTC. It specifies CASSSLPGQGTYEQYF. Variable domain in full (rest from reference TRBV19 and TRBJ2-7): DGGITQSPKYLFRKEGQNVTLSCEQNLNHDAMYWYRQDPGQGLRLIYYSQIVNDFQKGDIAEGYSVSREKKESFPLTVTSAQKNPTAFYLCASSSLPGQGTYEQYFGPGTRLTVT.

The J gene is TRBJ1-5, the V gene TRBV19, with 7 positions matching TRBD1. This CDR3 region has 13 residues. The germline V gene encodes CDR1 LNHDA and CDR2 SQIVND (reference sequence). Losses at the gene ends were 7 bases for V and 3 bases for J; bases not matched to a gene: 3. The DNA of the CDR3 is TGTGCCAGTAACAGGGGCATCAATCAGCCCCAGCATTTT. Its protein is CASNRGINQPQHF.

This clonotype has ten or more counts. The chain links TRBV6-1 to TRBJ1-5, with D perhaps TRBD1 (5 bases). With 5 bases removed from V and 2 bases from J, the gap between germline ends came to 10 bases. The CDR3 totals 14 residues. Germline V gene data show CDR1 as MNHNS and CDR2 as SASEGT. As DNA, the CDR3 is TGTGCCAGCAGTCAGGGTATGGGCAATCAGCCCCAGCATTTT. Its translation: CASSQGMGNQPQHF.

This clonotype was counted many times. The J gene is TRBJ2-2, the V gene TRBV15; 10 positions agree with TRBD2. Germline CDR1 and CDR2: LNHNV and YYDKDF (reference sequence). The CDR3 spans 16 residues. Trimming removed 8 bases from V and 4 bases from J; junction bases left unmatched: 10. CDR3 in amino acids: CATGIQGLATTGELFF. The CDR3 coding sequence is TGTGCCACCGGGATCCAGGGACTAGCGACCACCGGGGAGCTGTTTTTT.

This clonotype was detected ten times or more. CDR3 sequence reads: CASSRDIYGYTF. In nucleotides, the CDR3 is TGTGCCAGCAGCAGGGACATCTATGGCTACACCTTC. The chain has TRBV11-2 and TRBJ1-2; D may be TRBD1 (6 bases). CDR1 and CDR2 (germline): SGHAT, FQNNGV. V lost 5 bases to trimming and J lost 4 bases, with 8 bases between them. The CDR3 is 12 residues long.

As concerns this clonotype: The CDR3 end shows no conserved phenylalanine or tryptophan, and so a read error is likely. The gene calls are TRBV2 and TRBJ1-1; D gene ambiguous. This CDR3 has 10 residues. CDR1 SNHLY and CDR2 FYNNEI come from the germline V gene. V dropped 7 bases and J dropped 6 bases, with 6 bases sitting between them. The CDR3 bases are TGTGCCAGCACGGAGGCTGAAGCTTTCCTT. Amino acid sequence: CASTEAEAFL.

This clonotype was found a few times. The chain employs TRBV5-1 and TRBJ1-1; D is unclear. The germline V and J ends were trimmed by 1 base and 4 bases, with 11 bases remaining between them. Germline V gives CDR1 SGHRS, CDR2 YFSETQ. The CDR3 consists of 14 residues. The CDR3 bases are TGCGCCAGCAGCTTGACAGCTTCTTCCACTGAAGCTTTCTTT. Amino acids: CASSLTASSTEAFF. The full variable domain, rest sourced from reference TRBV5-1 and TRBJ1-1, is KAGVTQTPRYLIKTRGQQVTLSCSPISGHRSVSWYQQTPGQGLQFLFEYFSETQRNKGNFPGRFSGRQFSNSRSEMNVSTLELGDSALYLCASSLTASSTEAFFGQGTRLTVV.

This clonotype has a count of ten or more. V usage is TRBV6-5 and J usage is TRBJ1-1; possibly TRBD1 for D (5 bases). The CDR3 spans 15 residues. Germline V CDR1 and CDR2: MNHEY, SVGAGI. V was trimmed by 1 base and J by 1 base, leaving 10 bases between them. DNA of the CDR3: TGTGCCAGCAGTTACTATCAGGGAAGGAACACTGAAGCTTTCTTT. Translated, it gives CASSYYQGRNTEAFF.

The chain joins TRBV19 to TRBJ2-1; the match to TRBD2 covers 10 bases. J lost 3 bases, V lost 10 bases, and 9 bases had no gene match. CDR3 length equals 15 residues. Per germline, CDR1 LNHDA and CDR2 SQIVND (reference sequence). CDR3 bases: TGTGCCACTGGACTAGCGGATACTTACTACAATGAGCAGTTCTTC. Its protein product is CATGLADTYYNEQFF.

This clonotype was counted ten times or more. The chain combines TRBV27 with TRBJ2-2; 10 nucleotides align to TRBD1. CDR3 length: 17 residues. The V gene end was trimmed by 3 bases and the J gene end by 3 bases; junction bases not matched to a gene: 7. CDR1 and CDR2 from the germline V gene are MNHEY and SMNVEV (reference sequence). CDR3 protein: CASSFTVGTGDTGELFF. CDR3 in DNA: TGTGCCAGCAGTTTTACCGTAGGGACAGGGGACACCGGGGAGCTGTTTTTT.